These 3 T cell receptor beta chains originate from one sample sequenced in a study of blood T cell repertoires in COVID-19. The repertoire was sequenced with immunoSEQ multiplex PCR; TCRdb's copy has only in-frame clones and lacks some. The sample gives some 120,000 clones, around nine tenths of which show up once; under 2% is in the top ten. Sequencing was done on a sample of peripheral blood. The receptors here all came from a human donor with active COVID-19. The donor label of this sample is uncertain.

Here the CDR3 reads CASSSLQGVALYEQYF. CDR3 nucleotides: TGTGCCAGCAGTTCCCTACAGGGGGTAGCGTTATACGAGCAGTACTTC. The chain is built from TRBV27 and TRBJ2-7, with TRBD1 matching over 8 bases. CDR1 and CDR2 from the germline V gene are MNHEY and SMNVEV (reference sequence). With V trimmed by 4 bases and J by 4 bases, 12 bases remained unmatched. CDR3 size: 16 residues.

The genes are TRBV12-3 or TRBV12-4 and TRBJ2-5; D is unresolved. The germline V and J ends were trimmed by 2 bases and 5 bases, with 9 bases remaining between them. The CDR3 has 13 amino acids. CDR3 sequence reads: CASSLSAGETQYF. CDR3 in DNA: TGTGCCAGCAGTTTAAGTGCCGGGGAGACCCAGTACTTC.

The V gene is TRBV9, the J gene TRBJ2-3; 9 nucleotides line up with TRBD2. The CDR3 is 14 residues long. The V gene end was trimmed by 4 bases and the J gene end by 8 bases; junction bases not matched to a gene: 8. Germline CDR1 is SGDLS and CDR2 is YYNGEE. The CDR3 loop is CASSRSGGVSTQYF. The CDR3 nucleotides are TGTGCCAGCAGCCGTAGCGGGGGAGTGAGTACGCAGTATTTT.